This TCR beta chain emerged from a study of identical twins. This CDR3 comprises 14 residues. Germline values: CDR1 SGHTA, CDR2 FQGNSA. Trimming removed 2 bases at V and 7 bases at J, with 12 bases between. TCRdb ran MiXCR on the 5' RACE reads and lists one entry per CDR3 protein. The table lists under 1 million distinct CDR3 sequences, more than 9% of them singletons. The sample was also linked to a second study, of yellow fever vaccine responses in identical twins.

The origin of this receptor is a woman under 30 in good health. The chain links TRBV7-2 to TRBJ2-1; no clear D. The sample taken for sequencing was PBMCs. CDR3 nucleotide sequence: TGTGCCAGCAGCTTATGGTTAGGGAAAAATGAGCAGTTCTTC. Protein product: CASSLWLGKNEQFF.